The sequence of this T cell receptor (beta chain) was determined in a study of cytomegalovirus exposure and HLA in healthy donors. The donors were part of the validation cohort, which consisted of more than 90 subjects and was separate from the first cohort of 666 subjects. Using immunoSEQ multiplex PCR, the repertoire was profiled, and TCRdb retains in-frame clones only, with some absent. Of fewer than 200,000 clones in the sample, about 90% were seen once. The CDR3 consists of 15 residues. Trimming took 6 bases from V and 5 from J, leaving 19 bases between them. Germline CDR1 and CDR2: MDHEN and SYDVKM.

Source material: PBMCs. This receptor was taken from a woman between 18 and 29 years old in good health and CMV-seropositive. The chain employs TRBV28 and TRBJ1-2; D is perhaps TRBD1 (5 bases). In DNA form, the CDR3 reads TGTGCCAGCAGCAGGACACCCAATCCCTTTTATGGCTACACCTTC. Protein sequence: CASSRTPNPFYGYTF.